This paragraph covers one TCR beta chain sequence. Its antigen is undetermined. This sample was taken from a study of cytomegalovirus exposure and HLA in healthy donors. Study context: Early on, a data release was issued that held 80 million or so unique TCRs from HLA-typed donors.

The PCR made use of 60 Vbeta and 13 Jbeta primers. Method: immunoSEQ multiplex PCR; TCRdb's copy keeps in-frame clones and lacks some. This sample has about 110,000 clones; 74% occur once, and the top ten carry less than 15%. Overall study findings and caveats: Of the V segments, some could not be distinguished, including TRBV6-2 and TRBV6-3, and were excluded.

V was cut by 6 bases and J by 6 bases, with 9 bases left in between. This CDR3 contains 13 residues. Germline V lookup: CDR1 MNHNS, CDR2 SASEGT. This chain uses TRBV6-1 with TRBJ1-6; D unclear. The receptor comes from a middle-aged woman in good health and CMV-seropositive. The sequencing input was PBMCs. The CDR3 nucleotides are TGTGCCAGCAGAGAGGGAGTTAATTCACCCCTCCACTTT. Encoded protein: CASREGVNSPLHF.